The rows below give T cell receptor beta chains drawn from one sample of a study of blood T cells in healthy people across ages. TCRdb reanalysed the 5' RACE reads using MiXCR and keeps one entry per CDR3 protein. The table includes approximately 580,000 distinct CDR3 sequences, around 24% detected once. These same data were also listed under a study on T cells of mothers and their children.

Sample: blood. The receptors were sampled from a boy aged 5-17 years in good health. Both conserved end residues are trimmed from each CDR3. The size of a clone is reported for some rows only, either as once, few or many, or as a class for expanded clones.

clone_size,v_call,cdr3_length,j_call,cdr3_aa
-,TRBV27,13,TRBJ1-1,ASSPVGSPDTEAF
-,TRBV24-1,12,TRBJ2-4,ATSDRGGKNIQY
-,TRBV20-1,13,TRBJ1-6,SARARGSYNSPLH
-,TRBV3-1,12,TRBJ2-5,ASFSGQRRETQY
few,TRBV7-9,17,-,ASSLSTPGLAGENYEQY
many,TRBV7-9,13,TRBJ2-5,ASSSYRQGGETQY
-,TRBV24-1,12,TRBJ2-3,ATSDLRAPDTQY
few,TRBV29-1,9,TRBJ1-2,SVGQDYGYT
few,TRBV4-3,13,TRBJ2-1,ASSQVHRDYNEQF
-,TRBV20-1,11,TRBJ2-5,SARLDRTETQY
-,TRBV28,12,TRBJ1-4,ASSQDRIAEKLF
-,TRBV11-3,10,TRBJ2-1,ASSQGGRVLF
many,TRBV4-3,12,TRBJ1-4,ASSQEATGEKLF
-,TRBV28,11,TRBJ1-2,ASSPNRGRGYT
few,TRBV29-1,12,TRBJ1-5,SVVQGDSNQPQH
-,TRBV7-2,13,TRBJ2-7,ASSPGTSGVYEQY
few,TRBV9,13,TRBJ2-4,ACSVMDSAKNIQY
once,TRBV6-6,12,TRBJ2-7,ASNRSERRYEQY
few,TRBV7-9,12,TRBJ2-7,ASSLERGTNEQY
-,TRBV7-9,13,TRBJ2-3,ASSSGLADTDTQY
few,TRBV29-1,10,TRBJ2-1,SVGRIYDEQF
-,TRBV7-2,12,TRBJ1-2,ASSLAGTGGTRS
-,TRBV5-6,10,TRBJ2-7,ASSLDRQFRY
-,TRBV7-2,14,TRBJ1-6,ASRPRGPDLNSPLH
few,TRBV20-1,16,TRBJ2-3,SARDGSGYPPSTDTQY
few,TRBV28,12,TRBJ2-3,ASSSGGRADTQY
-,TRBV4-1,15,TRBJ2-1,ASSQDPQGATYNEQF
once,TRBV7-2,14,TRBJ1-2,ASSPSSGRVNYGYT
once,TRBV28,17,TRBJ2-7,ASSFNRRTSGSGSHEQY
many,TRBV7-3,13,TRBJ2-3,ASSLQGYSTDTQY
-,TRBV6-5,10,TRBJ1-2,ASGSNNYGYT
many,TRBV28,12,TRBJ1-4,ASSSGQGGEKLF
few,TRBV3-1,12,TRBJ2-5,ASSQFLAEETQY
-,TRBV11-2,13,TRBJ2-7,ASSLGEVLGCEQY
few,TRBV4-1,14,TRBJ1-1,ASSQRGQGGSTEAF
-,TRBV3-1,12,TRBJ2-5,ASNSRGREKTQY
-,TRBV29-1,10,TRBJ2-3,SVEVGFDTQY
-,TRBV7-8,17,TRBJ2-1,ASSSWMGASGSSYNEQF
many,TRBV4-1,13,-,ASSQDSGGGNEQF
few,TRBV6-2/TRBV6-3,9,TRBJ2-2,ASSSDGELF
-,TRBV6-6,13,TRBJ2-7,ASSYHRGQAYEQY
-,TRBV7-2,12,TRBJ2-5,ASSYLMVAQTQY
-,TRBV5-1,14,TRBJ2-3,ASSLGRAGARDTQY